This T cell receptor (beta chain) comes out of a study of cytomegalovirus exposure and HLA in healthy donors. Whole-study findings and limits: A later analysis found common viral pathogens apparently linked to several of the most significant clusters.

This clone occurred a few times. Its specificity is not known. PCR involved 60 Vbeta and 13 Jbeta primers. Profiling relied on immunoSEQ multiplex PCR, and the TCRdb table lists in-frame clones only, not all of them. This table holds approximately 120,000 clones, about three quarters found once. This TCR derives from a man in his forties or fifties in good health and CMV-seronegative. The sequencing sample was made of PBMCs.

The CDR3 is CASSTGTGGAEPQHF. CDR3 nucleotides: TGCGCCAGCAGCACCGGAACAGGGGGCGCGGAGCCCCAGCATTTT. The chain has TRBV5-1 and TRBJ1-5; 9 positions agree with TRBD1. V was clipped by 4 bases and J by 8 bases; unmatched bases: 10. Germline loops: CDR1 SGHRS, CDR2 YFSETQ. This CDR3 spans 15 amino acids.